This TCR beta chain was recorded in a study of cytomegalovirus exposure and HLA in healthy donors. General study results and limits: TCR beta V- and J-gene trimming was later associated with a missense DCLRE1C variant.

Concerning this clone: What it recognizes is unknown.

The CDR3 extends over 15 amino acids. Between the trimmed V and J ends, which lost 5 bases and 0 bases, there was a span of 11 bases. From germline, CDR1 is MNHNY and CDR2 SVGAGI (reference sequence). PCR used 60 Vbeta primers and 13 Jbeta primers. Generated by immunoSEQ multiplex PCR, the TCRdb table keeps only in-frame clones and is missing some. The table lists under 150,000 clones, 70% to 85% of them singletons, with approximately 2.3% in the top ten. The V gene is TRBV6-6, the J gene TRBJ1-5; TRBD1 is a possible D gene (6 bases). The material sequenced was PBMCs. This clonotype originated in a male donor in good health and CMV-seronegative. The CDR3 here is CASSPGHYSNQPQHF. The CDR3 DNA reads TGTGCCAGCAGTCCGGGACATTATAGCAATCAGCCCCAGCATTTT.